A single sample is the source of the 20 T cell receptor beta chains below, sequenced in a study of tumor-infiltrating lymphocytes in primary liver carcinoma (dated by TCRdb to about 2017). Sequencing relied on an Illumina HiSeq 2500. Using a constant-region primer and ProtoScript II reverse transcriptase, TCRbeta-specific cDNA was reverse-transcribed from around 500 ng total RNA. The TCRbeta libraries were prepared through three rounds of nested multiplex PCR following a slightly modified ARM-PCR procedure. Each of the first two PCR rounds ran for around 10 cycles using multiplex TRBV1-TRBV30 forward primers together with a Cbeta reverse primer. TCRdb trimmed the raw reads at Q25, called clones with MiXCR and kept productive beta chains. Rows matching on CDR3 protein sequence are summarized as one entry with the most common DNA and genes. Within this sample are 40,000 to 50,000 distinct CDR3 sequences, with around three quarters of them counted one time only. The ten largest make up approximately 25% of the sample.

Without any cell sorting, total RNA and DNA were extracted together from approximately 22-30 mg of bulk tissue using the AllPrep DNA/RNA mini kit. Sequencing was done on a sample of liver tumor tissue from sampling region 3. The cell subset or site tag for this specimen amounts to: tumor region T3, left-lateral pole. The receptors here all came from a man aged 35-49 years with primary liver carcinoma and hepatitis B virus infection.

Concerning this clonotype: A much larger clone is a single base away; this may be a read error. The CDR3: CVSSFGREIDTQYF. DNA of the CDR3: TGTGTCAGCAGCTTCGGGCGGGAGATAGATACGCAGTATTTT. The V and J genes are TRBV7-9 and TRBJ2-3; 7 nucleotides agree with TRBD2. The germline V gene encodes CDR1 SEHNR and CDR2 FQNEAQ (reference sequence). CDR3 length: 14 residues.

This rearrangement joins TRBV11-2 to TRBJ2-5, with TRBD2 as a possible D gene (5 bases). Germline V gene lookup returns CDR1 SGHAT and CDR2 FQNNGV. Trimming took off 8 bases at V and 5 bases at J, with 15 bases between the two ends. CDR3 length: 13 amino acids. This chain's CDR3 is CASDLALAETQYF. The DNA for the CDR3 is TGTGCCAGCGACTTAGCGCTGGCTGAGACCCAGTACTTC.

Note on this clonotype: The DNA is omitted, as the CDR3 cannot be located on it reliably, and the CDR3 follows TCRdb's listing. The gene calls are TRBV11-3 and TRBJ2-1; the table's D gene call, TRBD1, was not cross checked with the DNA. From its first to its last residue, the CDR3 has 14 amino acids. The V gene's germline CDR1 is SGHNT and CDR2 YENEEA. The CDR3 region is CAGNLVGQGNEQFF.

Note on this clonotype: This is likely a read error, given that the CDR3 carries no conserved phenylalanine or tryptophan at its end. The CDR3 reads CVSSLTSGRGSYEQYL. CDR3 nucleotides: TGTGTCAGCAGTCTCACTAGCGGGAGGGGTTCCTACGAGCAGTACCTC. The chain uses TRBV6-6 and TRBJ2-7, with 13 nucleotides matching TRBD2. The CDR3 extends over 16 amino acids. Germline loops: CDR1 MNHNY, CDR2 SVGAGI (reference sequence).

In its sample, this clonotype was seen many times. V usage is TRBV25-1 and J usage is TRBJ1-1; weak D call: TRBD1 (5 bases). The germline CDR1 and CDR2 sequences are MGHDK and SYGVNS. The CDR3 runs 12 residues. V lost 5 bases, J lost 3 bases, and 7 bases lay in between. CDR3 bases: TGTGCCAGCAGTATGGGGGACACTGAAGCTTTCTTT. Its protein is CASSMGDTEAFF. Supplemented by reference TRBV25-1 and TRBJ1-1, the full variable domain reads EADIYQTPRYLVIGTGKKITLECSQTMGHDKMYWYQQDPGMELHLIHYSYGVNSTEKGDLSSESTVSRIRTEHFPLTLESARPSHTSQYLCASSMGDTEAFFGQGTRLTVV.

About this clonotype itself: A clone one base away is much larger, so this may be a read error. The chain carries TRBV27 and TRBJ2-1, with 9 bases lining up with TRBD1. Germline V gene sequence: CDR1 MNHEY, CDR2 SMNVEV (reference sequence). This CDR3 is 12 amino acids long. Trimming removed 10 bases from V and 15 bases from J; junction bases left unmatched: 13. DNA of the CDR3: TGTGCCAACACCACTCGGACAGGGGACCTGTTCTTC. It translates to CANTTRTGDLFF.

Comments on this clonotype: The CDR3 does not end in the conserved phenylalanine or tryptophan, so this is likely a read error. The chain links TRBV12-3 or TRBV12-4 to TRBJ2-7, with 7 bases matching TRBD2. V lost 3 bases and J lost 9; bases outside the gene matches: 11. The CDR3 length is 14 residues. The CDR3 DNA sequence: TGTGCCAGCAGTTTGGGAGGGTCCTCCAGCGTGCAGTACCTC. This encodes CASSLGGSSSVQYL.

The CDR3 nucleotides read TGTGCCAGCAGCTTTGGTGCTAATGAGCAGTTCTTC. Translated, it gives CASSFGANEQFF. This chain joins TRBV13 and TRBJ2-1; D unclear. Per germline, CDR1 PRHDT and CDR2 FYEKMQ (reference sequence). CDR3 length: 12 residues. Between the trimmed V and J ends, which lost 3 bases and 7 bases, there was a span of 7 bases.

At least ten counts were recorded for this clonotype. The genes are TRBV7-9 and TRBJ2-1; no clear D gene. CDR3 length equals 13 residues. The V gene's germline CDR1 is SEHNR and CDR2 FQNEAQ (reference sequence). The V end was cut by 5 bases, the J end by 5 bases, with 10 bases between. This CDR3 is CASSPRLDNEQFF. Written as DNA, the CDR3 is TGTGCCAGCAGCCCCCGGCTTGACAATGAGCAGTTCTTC.

Comment on this clonotype: A much bigger clone sits one base away, suggesting this may be a read error. The chain recombines TRBV7-8 with TRBJ2-7; 9 bases agree with TRBD2. Germline V gene lookup returns CDR1 SGHVS and CDR2 FQNEAQ. CDR3 size: 16 residues. The CDR3 DNA sequence: TGTGCCAACAGCTTAGAACTAGCGGGTAACTCCTACGAGCAGTACTTC. Translated: CANSLELAGNSYEQYF.

Notes on this clonotype: An end of the junction does not agree with germline; a read error may underlie this. V usage is TRBV4-1 and J usage is TRBJ2-3; D is perhaps TRBD2 (6 bases). CDR1 and CDR2 (germline): MGHRA, YSYEKL. The CDR3 is made up of 15 amino acids. CDR3 region: CTSSQEPSDTDTQYF. The CDR3 DNA follows: TGTACCAGCAGCCAAGAGCCTAGCGACACAGATACGCAGTATTTT.

Of note for this clonotype: No conserved phenylalanine or tryptophan ends this CDR3, so it is likely a read error. This chain links TRBV11-2 with TRBJ2-1; no clear D gene. This CDR3 spans 14 amino acids. The germline V gene has CDR1 SGHAT and CDR2 FQNNGV. The DNA for the CDR3 is TGTGACTGCTCCAACCGGCACGGCCACAATGAGCAGTTCTGC. Residues: CDCSNRHGHNEQFC.

The chain couples TRBV10-2 to TRBJ2-1; the D is unclear. CDR3 length equals 15 residues. V was clipped by 2 bases and J by 9 bases, with 17 bases between them. Germline V CDR1 and CDR2: WSHSY, SAAADI. In nucleotides, the CDR3 is TGCGCCAGCAGTGAGCCCGGTGTCGGGCACTTTGAGCAGTTCTTC. It codes for CASSEPGVGHFEQFF.

About this clonotype: The junction and the germline gene differ at one end; a read error may be behind it. The V call is TRBV11-2, the J call TRBJ2-1; possibly TRBD1 or TRBD2 for D (5 bases each). CDR1 and CDR2 (germline): SGHAT, FQNNGV. The CDR3 is 14 residues long. This CDR3 reads CASQKRQGDNEQLF. DNA of the CDR3: TGTGCCAGCCAGAAGCGGCAGGGCGACAATGAGCAGCTCTTC.

Concerning this clonotype: This may be a read error: a much more frequent sequence differs by one nucleotide. V and J are TRBV28 and TRBJ2-2, with a possible D match to TRBD2 (6 bases). This CDR3 region has 12 residues. Germline loops: CDR1 MDHEN, CDR2 SYDVKM. The CDR3 bases are TGTGGCAGCAGTCCGGGGGAAGGGGAGCTGTTTTTT. Its translation is CGSSPGEGELFF.

The sample holds one count of this clonotype. An end of the junction differs from the germline gene, which may be a read error. The chain uses TRBV6-5 and TRBJ2-3; possible D gene TRBD1, 6 bases. The CDR3 consists of 14 residues. Germline assignment: CDR1 MNHEY and CDR2 SVGAGI. The DNA for the CDR3 is TGTGTCAGCAGTTACGACAGGAGGACAGATACGCAGTATTTT. The encoded protein is CVSSYDRRTDTQYF.

The chain carries TRBV7-9 and TRBJ2-7; no firm D call. V lost 10 bases, J lost 6 bases, and 22 bases lay in between. The germline gives CDR1 SEHNR, CDR2 FQNEAQ (reference sequence). The length of the CDR3 is 14 residues. The CDR3 DNA reads TGTGCCAACCAGGCAGCCACGTCTTGGGGCGAGCAGTACTTC. It codes for CANQAATSWGEQYF.

This clonotype came up once. One end of the junction is discordant with germline, which a read error may explain. The rearrangement uses TRBV5-4 and TRBJ1-1; no reliable D call. CDR3 length: 14 residues. Germline V CDR1 and CDR2: SGHNT, YYREEE (reference sequence). As DNA, the CDR3 is TGTGGCAGCAGCTCGGGAGAAATGAACACTGAAGCTTTCTTT. Translation: CGSSSGEMNTEAFF.

In the case of this clonotype: This could be a read error, since a much larger clone is one nucleotide away. This chain connects TRBV5-1 to TRBJ2-7; possible D gene TRBD1, 6 bases. Between the trimmed V and J ends, which lost 6 bases and 0 bases, there was a span of 10 bases. In germline, CDR1 is SGHRS, CDR2 YFSETQ. The CDR3 runs to 13 residues. The CDR3 spells CASTSGASYEQYF. Here the CDR3 DNA reads TGCGCCAGCACGTCAGGGGCCTCCTACGAGCAGTACTTC.

This clonotype was detected ten times or more. The chain has TRBV19 and TRBJ2-1, with 8 bases lining up with TRBD2. CDR1 is LNHDA and CDR2 is SQIVND in the germline V gene (reference sequence). The CDR3 has 15 amino acids. V dropped 3 bases and J dropped 4; count of bases not matched to a gene: 5. CDR3 region: CASSMVTSVYNEQFF. The CDR3 nucleotides are TGTGCCAGTAGTATGGTGACTAGCGTGTACAATGAGCAGTTCTTC.